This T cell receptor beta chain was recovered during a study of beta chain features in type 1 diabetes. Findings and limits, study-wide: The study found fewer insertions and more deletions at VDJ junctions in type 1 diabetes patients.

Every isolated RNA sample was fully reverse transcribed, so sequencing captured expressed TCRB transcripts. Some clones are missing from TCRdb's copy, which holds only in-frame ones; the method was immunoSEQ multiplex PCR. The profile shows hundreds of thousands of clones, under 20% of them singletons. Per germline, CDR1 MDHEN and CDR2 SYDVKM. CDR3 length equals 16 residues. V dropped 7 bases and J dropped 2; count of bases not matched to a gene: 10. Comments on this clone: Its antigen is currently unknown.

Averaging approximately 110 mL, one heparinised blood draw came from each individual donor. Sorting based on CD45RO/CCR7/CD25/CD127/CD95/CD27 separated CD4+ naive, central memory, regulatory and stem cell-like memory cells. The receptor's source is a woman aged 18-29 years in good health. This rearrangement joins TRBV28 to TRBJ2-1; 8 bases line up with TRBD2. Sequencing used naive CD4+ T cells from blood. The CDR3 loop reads CASILSAGVPYNEQFF. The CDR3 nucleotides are TGTGCCAGCATCCTCTCAGCGGGAGTCCCCTACAATGAGCAGTTCTTC.